This T cell receptor (beta chain) was retrieved from a study of T cells in Graves' hyperthyroidism and ophthalmopathy. Findings and limits, study-wide: From stable hyperthyroidism, ophthalmopathy was set apart by a 13 V-J model.

This clonotype was seen repeatedly, ten times or more. Its antigen remains unidentified. The CDR3 is 11 amino acids. V was shortened by 4 bases and J by 5 bases, with 5 bases between the two germline ends. Germline CDR1 is SGHAT and CDR2 is FQNNGV. Graves' hyperthyroidism qualified as stable when ophthalmopathy did not progress within 18 months. From RNA transcripts, TCR beta CDR3 regions were amplified. Carried out on the TCR CDR3, a first-round RT-PCR used the HTBI primer set. MiXCR was run by TCRdb on the multiplex PCR reads, yielding one entry per CDR3 protein. The sample yields some 600,000 distinct CDR3 sequences, roughly 46% seen once.

Material for sequencing was peripheral blood or thyroid tissue (not recorded which). This receptor was obtained from a woman between 18 and 29 years old with Graves' hyperthyroidism. V gene TRBV11-2 combines with J gene TRBJ2-5; D not resolved. The CDR3 nucleotides are TGTGCCAGCAGCTCGGTCGAGACCCAGTACTTC. Protein: CASSSVETQYF.